This is a list of T cell receptor beta chains from one sample in a study of shared clonotypes between healthy human individuals. Sequencing used immunoSEQ multiplex PCR; TCRdb keeps in-frame clones, though not all of them. The sample records approximately 2.3 million clones, approximately 95% being singletons. Sequences were obtained from naive CD4+ T cells from PBMCs. The receptor set was obtained from a man between 18 and 29 years old in good health. Some clones in this sample may be carry-over from other donors' samples. The CDR3 runs from the conserved cysteine through the conserved F or W. D genes are given only for firm matches.

D: -
V: TRBV10-2
CDR3: CASSENSGNTIYF

D: -
V: TRBV30
CDR3: CAWRWGYKWTGELFF

D: -
V: TRBV5-1
CDR3: CASSLIPGSNQPQHF

D: TRBD2
V: TRBV30
CDR3: CAWSTSVPPDTQYF

D: -
V: TRBV5-1
CDR3: CASSLGASFPETQYF

D: TRBD1
V: TRBV14
CDR3: CASSQVRGSGTGELFF

D: TRBD1
V: TRBV28
CDR3: CASSEDRGRQPQHF

D: TRBD1
V: TRBV6-5
CDR3: CASSYGTGVSPLHF

D: -
V: TRBV28
CDR3: CASGGVPGSKEELFF

D: TRBD1
V: TRBV19
CDR3: CASLMQGAVAEAFF

D: -
V: TRBV9
CDR3: CASSVGDGTWDEQFF

D: TRBD2
V: TRBV4-3
CDR3: CASSQEASGRRDNEQFF

D: -
V: TRBV25-1
CDR3: CASSAGVDTQYF

D: -
V: TRBV4-1
CDR3: CASSLSRGSSEKLFF

D: -
V: TRBV6-5
CDR3: CASSSRDNYGYTF